The 6 T cell receptor beta chains presented below share a single source sample, sequenced in a study of CD4 T cells in relation to SARS-CoV-2 and coronaviruses. Before the COVID-19 pandemic, during about 2011-2019, CD4+ T cells were taken from unexposed donors. CD4+ T cells were isolated from the cells after 10 days of culture. Libraries were prepared by immunoSEQ multiplex PCR; TCRdb keeps only in-frame clonotypes and omits some of them. The repertoire holds about 21,000 clones, with roughly three quarters as singletons. These receptors' targets are unknown. Sequenced material: CD4+ T cells from PBMCs, cultured in vitro. The receptors originated from a human donor in good health.

The CDR3 loop reads CASSPRTGNTDTQYF. The DNA for the CDR3 is TGTGCCAGTAGTCCACGGACAGGGAACACAGATACGCAGTATTTT. The J gene is TRBJ2-3, the V gene TRBV19; TRBD1 matches 8 bases. Germline CDR1 LNHDA, CDR2 SQIVND (reference sequence). The CDR3 extends over 15 amino acids. V lost 5 bases to trimming and J lost 2 bases; unmatched junction nucleotides: 6.

The chain has TRBV5-1 and TRBJ1-4; a possible D gene is TRBD1 (5 bases). Germline values: CDR1 SGHRS, CDR2 YFSETQ. V lost 4 bases and J 5 bases, leaving 12 bases between the germline ends. There are 14 residues in the CDR3. This chain's CDR3 is CASSGETANEKLFF. In DNA, the CDR3 is TGCGCCAGCAGCGGCGAGACAGCGAATGAAAAACTGTTTTTT.

V usage is TRBV30 and J usage is TRBJ1-5; D gene unclear. V dropped 4 bases and J dropped 0 bases, with 7 bases sitting between them. CDR1 is GTSNPN, CDR2 SVGIG, per germline (reference sequence). CDR3 length: 13 amino acids. The CDR3 sequence: CAWTEDSNQPQHF. CDR3 coding DNA: TGTGCCTGGACAGAAGATAGCAATCAGCCCCAGCATTTT.

The chain couples TRBV5-1 to TRBJ1-1; D remains ambiguous. The V and J ends lost 2 bases and 1 base respectively, with 18 bases between them. CDR1 is SGHRS and CDR2 is YFSETQ in the germline V gene. The CDR3 covers 17 residues. CDR3 in amino acids: CASSLEPQGGSNTEAFF. The CDR3 nucleotides are TGCGCCAGCAGCTTAGAGCCACAAGGTGGGTCGAACACTGAAGCTTTCTTT.

This chain connects TRBV10-2 to TRBJ2-5; D gene uncertain. The CDR3 loop spans 17 amino acids. Germline assignment: CDR1 WSHSY and CDR2 SAAADI. Deletions cut 1 base from V and 3 bases from J, with 18 bases between. The CDR3 sequence: CASSELGGSRIKETQYF. DNA for the CDR3: TGCGCCAGCAGTGAGTTGGGTGGCAGCCGCATAAAAGAGACCCAGTACTTC.

The genes are TRBV5-8 and TRBJ2-5, with D unclear. The CDR3 is 15 residues long. Germline CDR1 reads SGHTS; CDR2 reads YDEGEE. V lost 1 base, J lost 1 base, and 11 bases lay in between. Written as DNA, the CDR3 is TGTGCCAGCAGCTTGACGGCCTGGACCCAAGAGACCCAGTACTTC. This translates into CASSLTAWTQETQYF.